The 27 T cell receptor beta chains reported below all come from one sample, sequenced in a study of OX40 agonist ivuxolimab in advanced cancers. Profiled with immunoSEQ multiplex PCR; TCRdb holds only in-frame clones, not every one. The data hold 20,000 to 30,000 clones, with around 85% observed a single time. This sample comprised CD4+ or CD8+ T cells sorted from blood, obtained in a trial of the OX40 agonist ivuxolimab. These receptors were collected from an adult with an advanced solid tumor such as melanoma, head and neck, liver or kidney cancer.

The J gene is TRBJ2-7, the V gene TRBV4-1; no firm D call. Trimming left V 0 bases short and J 3 bases short, with 15 bases between. Germline lookup yields CDR1 MGHRA and CDR2 YSYEKL. The CDR3 has 16 residues. Here the CDR3 DNA reads TGCGCCAGCAGCCAAGAAATGCGGACCCTAATCTACGAGCAGTACTTC. Its translation is CASSQEMRTLIYEQYF.

The chain is built from TRBV27 and TRBJ2-5; maybe TRBD1 (6 bases). The germline V and J ends were trimmed by 6 bases and 1 base, with 21 bases remaining between them. In germline, CDR1 is MNHEY, CDR2 SMNVEV (reference sequence). The CDR3 runs 17 residues. CDR3 residues: CASSRRYPRGTQETQYF. Written as DNA, the CDR3 is TGTGCCAGCAGCCGTCGATACCCGAGGGGGACCCAAGAGACCCAGTACTTC.

This chain joins TRBV4-1 and TRBJ2-5; D is unresolved. The V end was cut by 1 base, the J end by 1 base, with 7 bases between. The CDR3 is made up of 14 amino acids. From germline, CDR1 is MGHRA and CDR2 YSYEKL. CDR3 in amino acids: CASSQGRIQETQYF. Here the CDR3 DNA reads TGCGCCAGCAGCCAAGGACGAATCCAAGAGACCCAGTACTTC.

The V call is TRBV19, the J call TRBJ1-1; D is ambiguous. V was trimmed by 3 bases and J by 0 bases, leaving 8 bases between them. Germline-derived CDR1 and CDR2 are LNHDA and SQIVND (reference sequence). CDR3 length: 14 residues. This chain's CDR3 is CASSIRPMNTEAFF. The CDR3 coding sequence is TGTGCCAGTAGTATCCGGCCTATGAACACTGAAGCTTTCTTT.

This rearrangement joins TRBV14 to TRBJ2-3; 7 nucleotides match TRBD2. This CDR3 region has 17 residues. V shed 4 bases, J shed 4 bases, and the junction held 14 bases outside the gene matches. The germline gives CDR1 SGHDN, CDR2 FVKESK. This chain's CDR3 is CASSPQTGLVKADTQYF. For the CDR3, the DNA is TGTGCCAGCAGCCCCCAGACTGGACTAGTTAAAGCAGATACGCAGTATTTT.

In this sample, this clone turned up many times. The rearrangement joins TRBV9 to TRBJ1-4, with a weak D call TRBD1 (5 bases). This CDR3 is built from 16 residues. V lost 5 bases and J lost 6, with 20 bases in between. Germline V gene lookup returns CDR1 SGDLS and CDR2 YYNGEE. The chain's CDR3 is CASSAASGTAHEKLFF. CDR3 nucleotides: TGTGCCAGCAGTGCAGCCTCCGGGACGGCACATGAAAAACTGTTTTTT.

This chain uses TRBV6-6 with TRBJ1-5, with no clear D. The CDR3 has 12 amino acids. The V gene lost 5 bases and the J gene lost 2 bases, with 4 bases spanning the gap. Germline V gives CDR1 MNHNY, CDR2 SVGAGI (reference sequence). The CDR3 DNA follows: TGTGCCAGCAGTAAGGGCAATCAGCCCCAGCATTTT. Translation: CASSKGNQPQHF.

The rearrangement joins TRBV28 to TRBJ1-1; D remains unclear. The CDR3 is made up of 14 amino acids. Germline V CDR1 and CDR2: MDHEN, SYDVKM. V lost 3 bases and J 4 bases, leaving 12 bases between the germline ends. The CDR3, as DNA: TGTGCCAGCAGTTTGAACCGCCGCCCCACTGAAGCTTTCTTT. The encoded protein is CASSLNRRPTEAFF. The variable domain in full, completed from reference TRBV28 and TRBJ1-1, reads DVKVTQSSRYLVKRTGEKVFLECVQDMDHENMFWYRQDPGLGLRLIYFSYDVKMKEKGDIPEGYSVSREKKERFSLILESASTNQTSMYLCASSLNRRPTEAFFGQGTRLTVV.

The chain joins TRBV11-1 to TRBJ2-5; D possibly corresponds to TRBD2 (6 bases). V lost 5 bases to trimming and J lost 3 bases, with 13 bases between them. The CDR3 length is 14 residues. Germline loops: CDR1 SGHAT, CDR2 FQDESV (reference sequence). CDR3 sequence reads: CASSVSTSEETQYF. Here the CDR3 DNA reads TGTGCCAGCAGCGTATCGACTAGTGAAGAGACCCAGTACTTC.

This chain joins TRBV2 and TRBJ2-5, with 13 bases matching TRBD2. Germline CDR1 reads SNHLY; CDR2 reads FYNNEI. The CDR3 contains 16 residues. Germline trimming cut 4 bases from V and 5 bases from J; bases unmatched to any gene: 7. CDR3 sequence reads: CASSGGLAGNRETQYF. The CDR3, as DNA: TGTGCCAGCAGTGGGGGACTAGCGGGGAATCGGGAGACCCAGTACTTC.

The V call is TRBV9, the J call TRBJ2-7; the D gene is possibly TRBD2 (5 bases). The V gene's germline CDR1 is SGDLS and CDR2 YYNGEE. Trimming removed 0 bases at V and 3 bases at J, with 7 bases between. This CDR3 has 13 residues. For the CDR3, the DNA is TGTGCCAGCAGCGTAGGAGACTACTACGAGCAGTACTTC. Translated, it gives CASSVGDYYEQYF.

The V and J genes are TRBV2 and TRBJ1-1; maybe TRBD1 (5 bases). The CDR3 runs 12 residues. Trimming cost V 7 bases and J 5 bases, with 11 bases left between them. Germline loops: CDR1 SNHLY, CDR2 FYNNEI. In nucleotides, the CDR3 is TGTGCCAGCATACGGGGGGGGACTGAAGCTTTCTTT. It is translated as CASIRGGTEAFF.

The chain recombines TRBV9 with TRBJ2-1, with D possibly TRBD2 on 6 matching bases. The V end was cut by 4 bases, the J end by 4 bases, with 18 bases between. The CDR3 extends over 16 amino acids. Germline lookup yields CDR1 SGDLS and CDR2 YYNGEE. In DNA form, the CDR3 reads TGTGCCAGCAGCCCTGCGTTGGGCGGGGCTTACAATGAGCAGTTCTTC. Translating it yields CASSPALGGAYNEQFF.

The rearrangement links TRBV7-6 to TRBJ2-3; D tentatively fits TRBD1 or TRBD2 (6 bases each). Germline CDR1 and CDR2: SGHVS and FNYEAQ. The V gene lost 6 bases and the J gene lost 4 bases, with 14 bases spanning the gap. This CDR3 is built from 14 residues. The CDR3: CASSALGGSDTQYF. The CDR3 DNA follows: TGTGCCAGCAGTGCACTAGGGGGGTCAGATACGCAGTATTTT.

V usage is TRBV6-5 and J usage is TRBJ2-1; D may be TRBD1 or TRBD2 (5 bases each). Trimming took off 9 bases at V and 9 bases at J, with 21 bases between the two ends. The CDR3 sequence is 14 residues long. CDR1 is MNHEY and CDR2 is SVGAGI in the germline V gene. The CDR3 loop reads CASYYRPGGGEQFF. CDR3 DNA: TGTGCCAGTTACTACAGACCAGGTGGGGGTGAGCAGTTCTTC.

The genes are TRBV20-1 and TRBJ2-5; 8 positions match TRBD1. Germline V lookup: CDR1 DFQATT, CDR2 SNEGSKA (reference sequence). The CDR3 consists of 9 residues. The junction had 5 bases not matched to a gene; V was cut back by 6 bases and J by 14 bases. CDR3 bases: TGCAGTGCGGCAGGGGGCTCTTACTTC. It codes for CSAAGGSYF.

The V and J genes are TRBV15 and TRBJ2-1, with no clear D. Trimming pared 0 bases from V and 0 bases from J, leaving 9 bases between. The CDR3 covers 16 residues. CDR1 is LNHNV and CDR2 is YYDKDF in the germline V gene (reference sequence). CDR3 protein: CATSRDWPSSYNEQFF. As DNA, the CDR3 is TGTGCCACCAGCAGAGATTGGCCCAGCTCCTACAATGAGCAGTTCTTC.

The chain recombines TRBV5-5 with TRBJ2-1; D is uncertain. V shed 4 bases and J shed 7 bases, with 9 bases lying between them. Germline assignment: CDR1 SGHKS and CDR2 YYEKEE (reference sequence). The CDR3 has 12 amino acids. The CDR3 DNA follows: TGTGCCAGCAGCGGAAGGTTGAATGAGCAGTTCTTC. Its protein product is CASSGRLNEQFF.

The chain joins TRBV29-1 to TRBJ2-1; tentative D call: TRBD2 (5 bases). The CDR3 is 12 amino acids. Trimming took off 7 bases at V and 9 bases at J, with 16 bases between the two ends. Germline CDR1 and CDR2: SQVTM and ANQGSEA. The CDR3 region is CSARPSGGEQFF. The CDR3 nucleotides read TGCAGCGCCCGCCCCAGCGGAGGTGAGCAGTTCTTC.

This sequence joins TRBV2 and TRBJ2-7; D is unresolved. The germline V gene encodes CDR1 SNHLY and CDR2 FYNNEI. This CDR3 region has 11 residues. The germline V and J ends were trimmed by 1 base and 3 bases, with 1 base remaining between them. CDR3 nucleotide sequence: TGTGCCAGCAGTGAAGTCTACGAGCAGTACTTC. Its translation: CASSEVYEQYF.

The CDR3 spells CASSEKRERDWLNEQFF. The CDR3 coding sequence is TGTGCCAGCAGTGAAAAAAGGGAACGGGATTGGCTCAATGAGCAGTTCTTC. This chain links TRBV6-1 with TRBJ2-1; TRBD2 might be the D (5 bases). Trimming removed 2 bases from V and 6 bases from J, with 20 bases in between. Germline values: CDR1 MNHNS, CDR2 SASEGT. The length of the CDR3 is 17 residues.

In this sample, this clone turned up a few times. This rearrangement joins TRBV19 to TRBJ2-7, with D tentatively TRBD2 (6 bases). Per germline, CDR1 LNHDA and CDR2 SQIVND (reference sequence). The CDR3 runs to 15 residues. Between the trimmed V and J ends, which lost 7 bases and 3 bases, there was a span of 19 bases. CDR3 in amino acids: CASTPSGDGGYEQYF. DNA for the CDR3: TGTGCCAGTACCCCCTCGGGGGACGGTGGCTACGAGCAGTACTTC.

The CDR3 DNA reads as TGTGCCTGGAGTGTCCTGCCGGGGGGCGAGCAGTACTTC. Amino acids: CAWSVLPGGEQYF. The chain couples TRBV30 to TRBJ2-7, with 7 bases lining up with TRBD2. J gave up 6 bases and V 0 bases, and 5 bases lay outside the gene matches. Germline loops: CDR1 GTSNPN, CDR2 SVGIG (reference sequence). The CDR3 is 13 amino acids.

The chain joins TRBV5-8 to TRBJ2-7, with D possibly TRBD1 on 5 matching bases. The ends were cut back, 0 bases at V and 4 bases at J, with 17 bases in the middle. This CDR3 is 16 amino acids long. The germline V gene encodes CDR1 SGHTS and CDR2 YDEGEE. For the CDR3, the DNA is TGTGCCAGCAGCTTGGGCCCGGACCCCAGGGCGTACGAGCAGTACTTC. Amino acids: CASSLGPDPRAYEQYF.

The chain uses TRBV27 and TRBJ2-7; D gene uncertain. Germline loops: CDR1 MNHEY, CDR2 SMNVEV (reference sequence). This CDR3 is built from 14 residues. V was pared by 6 bases and J by 0 bases, with 12 bases between. The CDR3 DNA reads as TGTGCCAGCAGGGTTATGGCAGGCTCCTACGAGCAGTACTTC. Translating gives CASRVMAGSYEQYF.

This chain links TRBV7-9 with TRBJ2-7; D is unclear. The CDR3 covers 15 residues. The V end was cut by 5 bases, the J end by 2 bases, with 16 bases between. CDR1 and CDR2 (germline): SEHNR, FQNEAQ (reference sequence). The CDR3 DNA sequence: TGTGCCAGCAGCGAATTAGGACGGACCACCTACGAGCAGTACTTC. Translation gives CASSELGRTTYEQYF.

The chain carries TRBV27 and TRBJ2-5; possible D gene TRBD2, 5 bases. CDR1 and CDR2 (germline): MNHEY, SMNVEV (reference sequence). This CDR3 is 14 amino acids long. The V end lost 2 bases, the J end lost 0 bases, and 7 bases lay between the germline ends. CDR3 nucleotide sequence: TGTGCCAGCAGTTTAACGGGGTACCAAGAGACCCAGTACTTC. This gives the protein CASSLTGYQETQYF.